This T cell receptor beta chain derives from a study of liver allograft versus peripheral blood T cells (dated by TCRdb to between 2020 and 2021). Background on the whole study: The study compared T cell receptor repertoires found within transplanted livers against repertoires in the peripheral blood of liver transplant recipients. Summary of the overall study and its limitations: T cell receptor repertoires inside liver allografts were reported to be different from the repertoires detected in peripheral blood.

On this clonotype itself: Its antigen is not yet known. There are no base qualities to consult, and no much larger clone falls within one base.

Instrument used: Illumina MiSeq. Through fastp at Q25 and MiXCR, TCRdb rebuilt clones from the public reads, retaining in-frame beta chains. Each CDR3 protein appears once, grouped with its most common genes and DNA. The sample profile shows about 5,200 distinct CDR3 sequences; under 20% of them were found once. The ten largest clonotypes hold roughly 50% of the sample. V is trimmed back by 2 bases and J by 4 bases, and the junction contains 2 bases that no gene match accounts for. The CDR3 contains 16 residues, cysteine and phenylalanine counted. Just CDR3 DNA is preserved here, 48 bases in frame from base 1. Taken from the germline V gene, the CDR1 and CDR2 loops are SGHDN and FVKESK.

Recombination joined TRBV14 with TRBJ2-3, with 14 middle bases fitting TRBD2. This receptor was identified in a human patient who had a liver transplant. Some T cells may derive from the graft donor when a transplant has been performed. This receptor carries the CDR3 CASSQWGLAGADTQYF. Read as DNA, the sequence is TGTGCCAGCAGCCAATGGGGACTAGCGGGAGCAGATACGCAGTATTTT.